This T cell receptor (beta chain) was retrieved from a study of STAT5B mutations in CD4+ large granular lymphocyte leukemia. Study-wide results and caveats: The CD4+ versus CD8+ T-LGLL clonality difference may reflect limited sample size. Patient CD4-sorted repertoires looked more clonal than healthy CD4+ repertoires, even without putative leukemic clones. Compared with healthy controls (2/35), patient top clones favored TRBV06 (8/27).

This was a survey-level run. Libraries were prepared by immunoSEQ multiplex PCR; TCRdb keeps only in-frame clonotypes and omits some of them. The sample consists of about 34,000 clones, under 80% of them appearing once. About this clone itself: Its antigen remains unidentified.

The V end was cut by 4 bases, the J end by 2 bases, with 19 bases between. Germline V gives CDR1 SGHDT, CDR2 YYEEEE. The CDR3 has 17 amino acids. The clonotype was recovered from a human donor in good health. The specimen was CD4+ T cells from blood buffy coats. The chain has TRBV5-6 and TRBJ1-5; the D gene is possibly TRBD1 (5 bases). CDR3 sequence reads: CASSPTGGLGGNQPQHF. Written as DNA, the CDR3 is TGTGCCAGCAGCCCGACTGGAGGATTGGGGGGCAATCAGCCCCAGCATTTT. The full variable domain, in which reference TRBV5-6 and TRBJ1-5 provide the parts outside the CDR3, is DAGVTQSPTHLIKTRGQQVTLRCSPKSGHDTVSWYQQALGQGPQFIFQYYEEEERQRGNFPDRFSGHQFPNYSSELNVNALLLGDSALYLCASSPTGGLGGNQPQHFGDGTRLSIL.